A single sample gave rise to the 32 T cell receptor beta chains below, sequenced in a study of blood T cell repertoires in COVID-19. The repertoire was sequenced with immunoSEQ multiplex PCR; TCRdb's copy has only in-frame clones and lacks some. This sample carries 200,000 to 250,000 clones, 75% to 85% of them seen once, and the ten largest clones take about 2.5%. Sequenced sample: peripheral blood. These receptor sequences come from a woman between 65 and 79 years old with COVID-19, enrolled during active disease.

This chain links TRBV5-1 with TRBJ2-3, with 10 bases fitting TRBD2. CDR3 length: 19 residues. Germline V CDR1 and CDR2: SGHRS, YFSETQ. V shed 4 bases, J shed 4 bases, and the junction held 18 bases outside the gene matches. This CDR3 is CASSGAGTSDLLDPDTQYF. The CDR3 coding sequence is TGCGCCAGCAGCGGGGCCGGGACTAGCGACCTCCTCGACCCAGATACGCAGTATTTT.

This clone appeared a single time. The rearrangement links TRBV19 to TRBJ1-1; the D is unclear. Germline V gives CDR1 LNHDA, CDR2 SQIVND (reference sequence). The V end lost 7 bases, the J end lost 8 bases, and 17 bases lay between the germline ends. This CDR3 has 13 residues. The CDR3 sequence: CASISEFGAEAFF. The CDR3 bases are TGTGCCAGTATAAGCGAGTTCGGTGCCGAAGCTTTCTTT.

This chain's CDR3 is CASSQQGYEQYF. DNA of the CDR3: TGTGCCAGCAGCCAACAGGGCTACGAGCAGTACTTC. The rearrangement links TRBV5-6 to TRBJ2-7; tentatively, D is TRBD1 (6 bases). CDR1 and CDR2 (germline): SGHDT, YYEEEE. Trimming stripped 4 bases from V and 3 bases from J, with 8 bases between. The CDR3 covers 12 residues.

The CDR3 sequence is CASSLVSGREPSNYGYTF. The CDR3, as DNA: TGTGCCAGCAGCTTAGTATCTGGCAGGGAACCCTCTAACTATGGCTACACCTTC. V is TRBV7-2 and J is TRBJ1-2; a weak D match, TRBD1 (5 bases). The CDR3 covers 18 residues. Per germline, CDR1 SGHTA and CDR2 FQGNSA. Trimming took off 1 base at V and 0 bases at J, with 18 bases between the two ends.

The chain recombines TRBV29-1 with TRBJ1-1; 9 bases are a match to TRBD1. Germline CDR1 and CDR2: SQVTM and ANQGSEA. The CDR3 consists of 15 residues. The V and J ends lost 3 bases and 2 bases, in that order; junction bases with no gene match: 7. The CDR3 loop is CSVDPRTGANTEAFF. CDR3 in DNA: TGCAGCGTTGACCCCCGGACAGGGGCTAACACTGAAGCTTTCTTT.

The chain has TRBV18 and TRBJ1-2; a weak D match, TRBD1 (6 bases). Deletions cut 3 bases from V and 6 bases from J, with 14 bases between. The germline V gene has CDR1 KGHSH and CDR2 LQKENI. The CDR3 length is 14 residues. CDR3 nucleotides: TGTGCCAGCTCACCCGGATCCAGGGGCGATGGCTACACCTTC. Protein: CASSPGSRGDGYTF.

Of note for this clone: At one boundary the junction diverges from the germline segment, which might be a read error. This sequence joins TRBV7-7 and TRBJ1-1; 9 bases line up with TRBD1. CDR3 length: 15 amino acids. Germline assignment: CDR1 SSHAT and CDR2 FNYEAQ (reference sequence). The CDR3 loop is CASSPLTGGDTEAFF. CDR3 bases: TGTGCTAGCAGCCCTCTGACAGGGGGGGACACTGAAGCTTTCTTT.

The genes are TRBV7-2 and TRBJ1-5, with 8 bases fitting TRBD1. CDR1 SGHTA and CDR2 FQGNSA come from the germline V gene. CDR3 length: 16 amino acids. The J segment lost 2 bases and the V segment lost 6 bases, leaving 9 bases of the junction unmatched. The CDR3 nucleotides read TGTGCCAGCAGTGCTTCTCCGACAGGGGGCAATCAGCCCCAGCATTTT. Translation: CASSASPTGGNQPQHF.

The CDR3 reads CASSLLPQGANYEQYF. CDR3 in DNA: TGTGCCAGCAGTTTATTACCACAGGGGGCAAACTACGAGCAGTACTTC. The chain recombines TRBV27 with TRBJ2-7; 9 positions agree with TRBD1. The germline V gene has CDR1 MNHEY and CDR2 SMNVEV (reference sequence). Germline trimming cut 1 base from V and 3 bases from J; bases unmatched to any gene: 7. The CDR3 contains 16 residues.

This clone has only one observation. The CDR3 region has the DNA TGTGCCAGCAGCCAAGTGGGACAGGGATCGCAAAATGAGCAGTTCTTC. Its translation: CASSQVGQGSQNEQFF. The chain has TRBV4-2 and TRBJ2-1; TRBD1 aligns across 9 bases. Germline trimming cut 1 base from V and 7 bases from J; bases unmatched to any gene: 8. The CDR3 runs 16 residues. Per the germline V gene, CDR1 is LGHNA and CDR2 is YNFKEQ.

The gene calls are TRBV19 and TRBJ2-3; D ambiguous. CDR3 length: 15 residues. CDR1 is LNHDA and CDR2 is SQIVND in the germline V gene (reference sequence). V was clipped by 1 base and J by 2 bases, with 10 bases between them. Written as DNA, the CDR3 is TGTGCCAGTAGTATAGTTGCCACAGTCACAGATACGCAGTATTTT. Translation gives CASSIVATVTDTQYF.

Regarding this clone: The junction does not match germline at one end; this may be a read error. The V call is TRBV7-7, the J call TRBJ2-7, with 7 bases aligning to TRBD2. The CDR3 is made up of 14 amino acids. Germline-derived CDR1 and CDR2 are SSHAT and FNYEAQ (reference sequence). The CDR3 DNA follows: TGTGCTAGCAGCTTAGCGGGCCGGTTCTACGAGCAGTACTTC. It specifies CASSLAGRFYEQYF. The variable domain in full, with the rest retrieved from reference TRBV7-7 and TRBJ2-7, is GAGVSQSPRYKVTKRGQDVTLRCDPISSHATLYWYQQALGQGPEFLTYFNYEAQPDKSGLPSDRFSAERPEGSISTLTIQRTEQRDSAMYRCASSLAGRFYEQYFGPGTRLTVT.

The chain couples TRBV18 to TRBJ1-2, with 7 bases identical to TRBD1. CDR3 size: 15 residues. V gave up 6 bases and J gave up 5 bases; unmatched junction bases: 12. The germline V gene encodes CDR1 KGHSH and CDR2 LQKENI. CDR3 sequence reads: CASSRTAGTDYGYTF. The CDR3 DNA reads as TGTGCCAGCTCTCGCACCGCCGGGACAGATTATGGCTACACCTTC.

This rearrangement joins TRBV7-9 to TRBJ1-1; 7 bases match TRBD1. Germline lookup yields CDR1 SEHNR and CDR2 FQNEAQ (reference sequence). V lost 5 bases, J lost 6 bases, and 15 bases stayed unmatched. CDR3 length equals 16 residues. DNA for the CDR3: TGTGCCAGCAGCCCGTCCGGGACAGATCATAACGCTGAAGCTTTCTTT. This translates into CASSPSGTDHNAEAFF.

The chain combines TRBV6-2 or TRBV6-3 with TRBJ2-1; 11 bases agree with TRBD2. CDR1 and CDR2 (germline): MNHEY, SVGEGT. The CDR3 totals 16 residues. The ends lost 0 bases at V and 3 bases at J; junction bases unmatched: 1. This CDR3 is CASSYSTSGGYNEQFF. In nucleotides, the CDR3 is TGTGCCAGCAGTTACTCAACTAGCGGGGGCTACAATGAGCAGTTCTTC.

This chain connects TRBV11-2 to TRBJ2-2; D may be TRBD2 (5 bases). V was pared by 4 bases and J by 5 bases, with 14 bases between. Germline CDR1 is SGHAT and CDR2 is FQNNGV. The CDR3 sequence is 15 residues long. The CDR3 DNA reads TGTGCCAGCAGCTCCAGGACTGGGCCAACCGGGGAGCTGTTTTTT. It specifies CASSSRTGPTGELFF.

The chain combines TRBV9 with TRBJ2-5; 7 nucleotides line up with TRBD1. The ends lost 4 bases at V and 4 bases at J; junction bases unmatched: 10. The CDR3 length is 15 residues. Germline lookup yields CDR1 SGDLS and CDR2 YYNGEE. This CDR3 reads CASSIGTDPRETQYF. The DNA for the CDR3 is TGTGCCAGCAGCATTGGGACAGACCCCCGAGAGACCCAGTACTTC.

The V and J genes are TRBV5-8 and TRBJ2-2, with a possible D match to TRBD2 (5 bases). This CDR3 has 17 residues. V was shortened by 4 bases and J by 0 bases, with 16 bases between the two germline ends. Looked up from germline, CDR1 is SGHTS and CDR2 is YDEGEE. This chain's CDR3 is CASSIPREGTNTGELFF. Here the CDR3 DNA reads TGTGCCAGCAGCATACCTCGAGAGGGAACGAACACCGGGGAGCTGTTTTTT. Using reference TRBV5-8 and TRBJ2-2 for the parts outside the CDR3, the full variable domain is EAGVTQSPTHLIKTRGQQATLRCSPISGHTSVYWYQQALGLGLQFLLWYDEGEERNRGNFPPRFSGRQFPNYSSELNVNALELEDSALYLCASSIPREGTNTGELFFGEGSRLTVL.

The V and J genes are TRBV19 and TRBJ1-5; D may be TRBD1 (6 bases). The CDR3 runs 14 residues. V lost 9 bases, J lost 0 bases, and 12 bases lay in between. CDR1 and CDR2 from the germline V gene are LNHDA and SQIVND (reference sequence). CDR3 region: CASQGPNSNQPQHF. DNA of the CDR3: TGTGCCAGCCAGGGGCCTAATAGCAATCAGCCCCAGCATTTT.

This chain uses TRBV11-2 with TRBJ1-2; 8 positions agree with TRBD1. Trimming cost V 5 bases and J 2 bases; bases outside gene matches: 4. Germline lookup yields CDR1 SGHAT and CDR2 FQNNGV. This CDR3 comprises 14 residues. The CDR3 sequence is CASSPDRVNYGYTF. The CDR3, as DNA: TGTGCCAGCAGCCCGGACAGGGTCAACTATGGCTACACCTTC.

This clone was counted only a few times. This chain connects TRBV11-3 to TRBJ1-2, with a tentative D call TRBD1 (5 bases). The germline V and J ends were trimmed by 0 bases and 8 bases, with 16 bases remaining between them. The CDR3 extends over 15 amino acids. CDR1 and CDR2 (germline): SGHNT, YENEEA. This CDR3 reads CASSLDQTGRGGYTF. The CDR3, as DNA: TGTGCCAGCAGCTTAGACCAAACAGGAAGAGGAGGCTACACCTTC.

The chain combines TRBV6-6 with TRBJ1-6; D is undetermined. CDR1 and CDR2 (germline): MNHNY, SVGAGI (reference sequence). V was pared by 4 bases and J by 8 bases, with 15 bases between. The CDR3 runs 15 residues. CDR3 sequence reads: CASSWGGQEDSPLHF. CDR3 sequence (DNA): TGTGCCAGCAGTTGGGGAGGGCAAGAGGATTCACCCCTCCACTTT.

The rearrangement joins TRBV7-2 to TRBJ1-1, with a weak D call TRBD1 (6 bases). This CDR3 is 15 amino acids long. Germline lookup yields CDR1 SGHTA and CDR2 FQGNSA. Trimming removed 2 bases from V and 1 base from J, with 11 bases in between. The CDR3 reads CASSLMGHSNTEAFF. The CDR3 DNA is TGTGCCAGCAGCTTAATGGGACACTCGAACACTGAAGCTTTCTTT.

The chain combines TRBV11-3 with TRBJ2-5, with 11 bases matching TRBD2. Losses at the gene ends were 2 bases for V and 5 bases for J; bases not matched to a gene: 13. The CDR3 spans 18 residues. Germline values: CDR1 SGHNT, CDR2 YENEEA. The CDR3 loop is CASSLIFASGGFTETQYF. The CDR3 bases are TGTGCCAGCAGCTTAATTTTCGCTAGCGGGGGGTTCACGGAGACCCAGTACTTC.

This rearrangement joins TRBV5-5 to TRBJ1-2; 7 bases are shared with TRBD1. From germline, CDR1 is SGHKS and CDR2 YYEKEE (reference sequence). V dropped 0 bases and J dropped 0; count of bases not matched to a gene: 8. The CDR3 is 17 residues long. The CDR3 sequence: CASSLGQGGSTNYGYTF. The CDR3 DNA follows: TGTGCCAGCAGCTTGGGACAGGGAGGATCTACTAACTATGGCTACACCTTC.

This rearrangement joins TRBV24-1 to TRBJ1-2, with D uncertain. The germline V gene has CDR1 KGHDR and CDR2 SFDVKD. The CDR3 covers 14 residues. The V end was cut by 4 bases, the J end by 0 bases, with 8 bases between. CDR3 sequence (DNA): TGTGCCACCAGTGACGGAACAGCTAACTATGGCTACACCTTC. Its protein product is CATSDGTANYGYTF.

The chain employs TRBV9 and TRBJ1-6; maybe TRBD1 (6 bases). Per germline, CDR1 SGDLS and CDR2 YYNGEE. The CDR3 runs to 15 residues. The V gene lost 0 bases and the J gene lost 8 bases, with 12 bases spanning the gap. The CDR3 protein is CASSVDRDTDSPLHF. The CDR3 DNA follows: TGTGCCAGCAGCGTAGACCGGGACACCGATTCACCCCTCCACTTT. Using reference TRBV9 and TRBJ1-6 for the parts outside the CDR3, the full variable domain is DSGVTQTPKHLITATGQRVTLRCSPRSGDLSVYWYQQSLDQGLQFLIQYYNGEERAKGNILERFSAQQFPDLHSELNLSSLELGDSALYFCASSVDRDTDSPLHFGNGTRLTVT.

The genes are TRBV7-3 and TRBJ2-6; D is perhaps TRBD1 (6 bases). Germline values: CDR1 SGHTA, CDR2 FQGTGA. This CDR3 is 16 amino acids long. The V end lost 4 bases, the J end lost 4 bases, and 14 bases lay between the germline ends. The CDR3 DNA reads TGTGCCAGCAGCTCTAAGCTGGGGGCCGGGGCCAACGTCCTGACTTTC. This gives the protein CASSSKLGAGANVLTF.

This clone turned up a few times. The chain couples TRBV5-1 to TRBJ1-5; D uncertain. Looked up from germline, CDR1 is SGHRS and CDR2 is YFSETQ. V gave up 5 bases and J gave up 2 bases, with 14 bases separating them. CDR3 length: 15 amino acids. The CDR3 sequence: CASRPDAGGNQPQHF. The CDR3 bases are TGCGCCAGCAGACCGGACGCGGGTGGCAATCAGCCCCAGCATTTT.

The chain has TRBV2 and TRBJ2-3; a weak D match, TRBD2 (5 bases). Germline CDR1 and CDR2: SNHLY and FYNNEI. The CDR3 is 15 amino acids. V was cut by 3 bases and J by 3 bases, with 13 bases left in between. DNA for the CDR3: TGTGCCAGCAGTGAGAGGGCACTACTGACAGATACGCAGTATTTT. As protein: CASSERALLTDTQYF.

The J gene is TRBJ2-4, the V gene TRBV6-5; TRBD2 agrees at 11 bases. The V and J ends lost 7 bases and 6 bases, in that order; junction bases with no gene match: 5. This CDR3 is 14 amino acids long. In germline, CDR1 is MNHEY, CDR2 SVGAGI. CDR3: CASTPGLAVNIQYF. The CDR3 DNA sequence: TGTGCCAGCACCCCGGGACTAGCGGTAAACATTCAGTACTTC.

The CDR3 spells CASSPGTSGRAYHGELFF. As DNA, the CDR3 is TGTGCCAGCAGTCCCGGGACTAGCGGGAGGGCCTATCACGGGGAGCTGTTTTTT. The chain couples TRBV2 to TRBJ2-2; 16 bases line up with TRBD2. Trimming took 5 bases from V and 7 from J; bases not matched to a gene: 10. The CDR3 spans 18 residues. Per germline, CDR1 SNHLY and CDR2 FYNNEI.